The clone carrying this TCR beta chain is a singleton in its sample. This CDR3 spans 14 amino acids. Germline loops: CDR1 SQVTM, CDR2 ANQGSEA. The V and J ends lost 3 bases and 1 base respectively, with 12 bases between them. The data derive from a study of T cells in tumors after PD-1 blockade. Clones were read by immunoSEQ multiplex PCR, and TCRdb kept only the in-frame ones, dropping some. This table has 1,500 to 2,000 clones, more than 70% appearing once. This TCR was sampled from a human donor with basal cell carcinoma. The sample in question was tumor tissue, obtained after anti-PD-1 treatment. This chain joins TRBV29-1 and TRBJ1-1; the D gene is possibly TRBD1 (5 bases). CDR3 nucleotide sequence: TGCAGCGTTGAGACCGGGACCGCGAACACTGAAGCTTTCTTT. Its protein is CSVETGTANTEAFF.